This T cell receptor (beta chain) was recovered during a study of T-cell reconstitution after alpha-beta-depleted transplantation in children. As it was prepared, the TCRbeta library received unique molecular identifiers. One entry per CDR3 protein results from TCRdb running MiXCR on the PCR reads. Of a few hundred thousand distinct CDR3 sequences listed, over 9.5% were seen once; the top ten hold about 5.4%. This clonotype was counted ten times or more. J gave up 0 bases and V 6 bases, and 4 bases lay outside the gene matches. This CDR3 comprises 15 residues. The sequenced sample was PBMCs from the stem cell graft donor, obtained from the stem cell graft. This receptor was identified in a human donor who donated a stem cell graft to a child with SCID. The chain has TRBV12-3 or TRBV12-4 and TRBJ2-7; 11 bases line up with TRBD1. The CDR3 sequence is CASRRDRGSSYEQYF. In DNA form, the CDR3 reads TGTGCCAGCAGAAGGGACAGGGGGTCCTCCTACGAGCAGTACTTC.